This T cell receptor beta chain was obtained from a study of blood T cell repertoires in COVID-19. On the study more broadly: In each case, the material was cDNA or gDNA derived from T cells, B-cell-depleted T cells, or PBMCs.

The assay was immunoSEQ multiplex PCR, and TCRdb's table has in-frame clones only and misses some. The sample lists about 55,000 clones; about nine tenths were seen once. Germline V lookup: CDR1 KGHSH, CDR2 LQKENI. Trimming pared 5 bases from V and 1 base from J, leaving 8 bases between. The CDR3 spans 13 residues. The clonotype comes from a man in his 60s with active COVID-19. The chain links TRBV18 to TRBJ1-2, with D possibly matching TRBD1 (6 bases). The sample was peripheral blood. As DNA, the CDR3 is TGTGCCAGCTCAACGGACAGTAACTATGGCTACACCTTC. Translating gives CASSTDSNYGYTF.